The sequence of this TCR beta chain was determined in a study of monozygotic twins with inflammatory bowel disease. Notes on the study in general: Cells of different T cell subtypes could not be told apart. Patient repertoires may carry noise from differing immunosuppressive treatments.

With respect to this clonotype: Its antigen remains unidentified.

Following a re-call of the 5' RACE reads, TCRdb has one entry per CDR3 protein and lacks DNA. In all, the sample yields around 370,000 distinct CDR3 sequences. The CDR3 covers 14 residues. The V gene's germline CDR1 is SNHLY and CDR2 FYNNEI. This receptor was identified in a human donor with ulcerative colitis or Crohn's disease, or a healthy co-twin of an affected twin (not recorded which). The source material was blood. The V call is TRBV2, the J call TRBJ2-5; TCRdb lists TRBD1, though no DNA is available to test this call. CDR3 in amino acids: CASRNGQGQETQYF.